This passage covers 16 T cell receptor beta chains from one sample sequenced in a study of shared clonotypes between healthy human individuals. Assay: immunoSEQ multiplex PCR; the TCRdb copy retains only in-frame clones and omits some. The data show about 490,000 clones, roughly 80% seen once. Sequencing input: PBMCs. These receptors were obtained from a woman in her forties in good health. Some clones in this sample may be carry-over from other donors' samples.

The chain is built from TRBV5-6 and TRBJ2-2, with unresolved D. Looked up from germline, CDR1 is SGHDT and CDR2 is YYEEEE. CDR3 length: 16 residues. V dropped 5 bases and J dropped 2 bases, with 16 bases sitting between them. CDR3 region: CASRLAGMSNTGELFF. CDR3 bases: TGTGCCAGCAGACTGGCCGGTATGAGTAACACCGGGGAGCTGTTTTTT.

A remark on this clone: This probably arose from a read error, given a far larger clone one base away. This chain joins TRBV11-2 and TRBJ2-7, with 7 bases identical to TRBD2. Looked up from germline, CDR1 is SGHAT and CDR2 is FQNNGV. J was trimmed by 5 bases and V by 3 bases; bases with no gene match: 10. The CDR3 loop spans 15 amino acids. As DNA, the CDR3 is TGTGCCAGCAGCTTTCAGACCTGGACTAGGAACGAGCAGTACTTC. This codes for CASSFQTWTRNEQYF.

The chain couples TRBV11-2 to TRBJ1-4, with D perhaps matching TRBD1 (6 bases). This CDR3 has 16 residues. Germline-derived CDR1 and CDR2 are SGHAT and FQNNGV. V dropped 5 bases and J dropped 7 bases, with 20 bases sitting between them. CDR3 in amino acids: CASSQGWPPGGEKLFF. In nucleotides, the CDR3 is TGTGCCAGCAGCCAGGGGTGGCCTCCTGGAGGTGAAAAACTGTTTTTT.

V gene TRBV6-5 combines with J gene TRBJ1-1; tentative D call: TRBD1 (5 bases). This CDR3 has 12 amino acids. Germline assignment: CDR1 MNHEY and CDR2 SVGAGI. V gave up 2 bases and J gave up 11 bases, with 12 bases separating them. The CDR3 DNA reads TGTGCCAGCAGTTACGGTAGGGGTTATGCTTTCTTT. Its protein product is CASSYGRGYAFF.

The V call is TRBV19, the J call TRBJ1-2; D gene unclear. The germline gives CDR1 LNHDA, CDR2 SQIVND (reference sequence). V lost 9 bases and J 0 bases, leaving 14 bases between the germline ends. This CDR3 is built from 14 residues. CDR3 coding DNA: TGTGCCAGCCAACAGTCAGCTTCTAACTATGGCTACACCTTC. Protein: CASQQSASNYGYTF.

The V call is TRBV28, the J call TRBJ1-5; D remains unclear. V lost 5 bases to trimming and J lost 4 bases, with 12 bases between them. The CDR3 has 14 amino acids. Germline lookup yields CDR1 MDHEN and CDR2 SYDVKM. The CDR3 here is CASSKGSRNQPQHF. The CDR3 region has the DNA TGTGCCAGCAGTAAAGGGTCCAGAAATCAGCCCCAGCATTTT.

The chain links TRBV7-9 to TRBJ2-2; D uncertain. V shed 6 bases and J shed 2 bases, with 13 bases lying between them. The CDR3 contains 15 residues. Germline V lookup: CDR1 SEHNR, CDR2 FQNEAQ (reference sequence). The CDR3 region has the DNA TGTGCCAGCAGATCTCTGACGGTTAACACCGGGGAGCTGTTTTTT. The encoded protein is CASRSLTVNTGELFF.

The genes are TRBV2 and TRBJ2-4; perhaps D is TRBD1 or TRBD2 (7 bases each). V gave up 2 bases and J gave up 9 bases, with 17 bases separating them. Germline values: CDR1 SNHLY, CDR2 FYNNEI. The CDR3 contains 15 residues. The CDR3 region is CASSELRGGEGIQYF. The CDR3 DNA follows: TGTGCCAGCAGTGAACTCAGGGGGGGCGAAGGCATTCAGTACTTC.

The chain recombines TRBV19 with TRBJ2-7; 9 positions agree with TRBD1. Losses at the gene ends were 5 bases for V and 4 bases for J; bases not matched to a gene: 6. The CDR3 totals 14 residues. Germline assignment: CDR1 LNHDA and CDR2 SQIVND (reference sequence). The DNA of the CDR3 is TGTGCCAGTAGTGCCGGGACAGGGTTATACGAGCAGTACTTC. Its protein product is CASSAGTGLYEQYF.

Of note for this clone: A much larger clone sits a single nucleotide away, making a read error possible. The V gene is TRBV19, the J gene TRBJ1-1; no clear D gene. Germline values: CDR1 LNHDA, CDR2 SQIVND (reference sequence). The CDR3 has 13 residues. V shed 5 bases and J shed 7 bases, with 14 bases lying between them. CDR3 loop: CASSPWGDGEAFF. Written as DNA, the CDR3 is TGTGCCAGTAGTCCTTGGGGAGACGGTGAAGCTTTCTTT.

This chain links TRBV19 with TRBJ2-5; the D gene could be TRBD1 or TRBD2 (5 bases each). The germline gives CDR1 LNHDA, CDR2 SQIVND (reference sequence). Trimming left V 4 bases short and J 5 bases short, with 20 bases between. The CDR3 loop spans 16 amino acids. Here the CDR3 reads CASSRPGGIEAETQYF. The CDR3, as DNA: TGTGCCAGTAGTAGACCTGGGGGAATCGAGGCCGAGACCCAGTACTTC.

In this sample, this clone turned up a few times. The CDR3 is CASSPRRDEQFF. CDR3 sequence (DNA): TGTGCCAGCAGCCCCCGGAGGGATGAGCAGTTCTTC. J is TRBJ2-1 and V is TRBV7-2, with a possible D match to TRBD2 (6 bases). This CDR3 contains 12 residues. V lost 5 bases to trimming and J lost 8 bases, with 10 bases between them. Germline CDR1 is SGHTA and CDR2 is FQGNSA.

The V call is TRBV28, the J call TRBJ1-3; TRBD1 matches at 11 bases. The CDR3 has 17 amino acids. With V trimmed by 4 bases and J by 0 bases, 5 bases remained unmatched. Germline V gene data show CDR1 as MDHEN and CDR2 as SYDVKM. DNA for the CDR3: TGTGCCAGCAGTTCTTGGGACAGGGGGTCCTCTGGAAACACCATATATTTT. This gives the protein CASSSWDRGSSGNTIYF.

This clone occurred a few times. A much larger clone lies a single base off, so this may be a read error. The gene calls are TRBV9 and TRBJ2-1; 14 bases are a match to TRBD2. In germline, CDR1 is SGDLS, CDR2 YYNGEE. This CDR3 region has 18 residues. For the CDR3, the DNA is TGTGCCGGCAGCACGGGGACTAGCGGGAGAGGGGGGTACAATGAGCAGTTCTTC. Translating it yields CAGSTGTSGRGGYNEQFF. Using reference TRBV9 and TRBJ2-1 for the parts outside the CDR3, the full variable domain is DSGVTQTPKHLITATGQRVTLRCSPRSGDLSVYWYQQSLDQGLQFLIQYYNGEERAKGNILERFSAQQFPDLHSELNLSSLELGDSALYFCAGSTGTSGRGGYNEQFFGPGTRLTVL.

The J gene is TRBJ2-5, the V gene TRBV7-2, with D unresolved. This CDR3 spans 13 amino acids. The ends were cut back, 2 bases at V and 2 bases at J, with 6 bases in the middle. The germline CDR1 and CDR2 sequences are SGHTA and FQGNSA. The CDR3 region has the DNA TGTGCCAGCAGCTTAAGGCTTCAAGAGACCCAGTACTTC. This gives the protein CASSLRLQETQYF.

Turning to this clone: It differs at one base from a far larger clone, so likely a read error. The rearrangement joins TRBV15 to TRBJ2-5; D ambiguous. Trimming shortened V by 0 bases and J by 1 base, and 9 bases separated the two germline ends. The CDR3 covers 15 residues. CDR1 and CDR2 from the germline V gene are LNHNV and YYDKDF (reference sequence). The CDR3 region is CATSRDPEAQETQYF. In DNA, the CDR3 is TGTGCCACCAGCAGAGATCCAGAGGCCCAAGAGACCCAGTACTTC.